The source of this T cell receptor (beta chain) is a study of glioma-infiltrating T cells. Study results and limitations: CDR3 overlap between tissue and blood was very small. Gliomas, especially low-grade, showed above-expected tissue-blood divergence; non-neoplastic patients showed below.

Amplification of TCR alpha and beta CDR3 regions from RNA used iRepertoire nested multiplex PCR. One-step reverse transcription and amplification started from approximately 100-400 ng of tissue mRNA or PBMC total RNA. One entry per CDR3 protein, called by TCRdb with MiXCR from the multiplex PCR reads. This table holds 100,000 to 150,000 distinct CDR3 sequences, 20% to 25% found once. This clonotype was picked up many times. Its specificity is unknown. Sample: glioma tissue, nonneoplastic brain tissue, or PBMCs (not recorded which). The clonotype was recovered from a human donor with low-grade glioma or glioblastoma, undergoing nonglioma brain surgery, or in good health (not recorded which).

The CDR3 coding sequence is TGTGCCAGTAGTATAGACAGGGCCAACACCGGGGAGCTGTTTTTT. Translated: CASSIDRANTGELFF. The genes are TRBV19 and TRBJ2-2, with a tentative D call TRBD1 (5 bases). Between the trimmed V and J ends, which lost 0 bases and 2 bases, there was a span of 7 bases. The length of the CDR3 is 15 residues. Germline CDR1 and CDR2: LNHDA and SQIVND (reference sequence).